This T cell receptor (beta chain) derives from a study of blood T cells in healthy people across ages. Study-level background: Template switching picked up about one barcoded beta molecule for each two T cells.

A second PCR, run for roughly 7 to 11 cycles, used a sample-barcoded 5' primer plus a J-beta primer mix. TCRdb independently ran MiXCR on the 5' RACE reads; one entry per CDR3 protein. Found here are roughly 2 million distinct CDR3 sequences, approximately 50% of them singletons; the top ten hold around 2.1%. As regards this clonotype: One junction end disagrees with the germline gene, perhaps due to a read error.

The CDR3 consists of 14 residues. The chain joins TRBV12-3 or TRBV12-4 to TRBJ2-7, with a weak D call TRBD2 (5 bases). This TCR was sampled from a middle-aged woman in good health. The sample comprised blood. The CDR3 reads CASSFRPSSFEQYF. CDR3 in DNA: TGTGCCAGCAGTTTTCGGCCTAGCTCCTTCGAGCAGTACTTC.